Each of the 11 T cell receptor beta chains below was sequenced from the same sample in a study of T cell repertoires in cytomegalovirus infection. TCRdb reprocessed the reads via MiXCR and lists one record per CDR3 protein. This table has around 170,000 distinct CDR3 sequences, 14% appearing once. Sequencing used PBMCs. These receptors were obtained from a human donor in good health (CMV status not recorded). Some clones in this sample may be carry-over from other donors' samples.

This clonotype was picked up a small number of times. This chain uses TRBV19 with TRBJ1-2; D possibly corresponds to TRBD1 (5 bases). Germline V gene sequence: CDR1 LNHDA, CDR2 SQIVND (reference sequence). This CDR3 spans 13 amino acids. The germline V and J ends were trimmed by 4 bases and 8 bases, with 14 bases remaining between them. Here the CDR3 DNA reads TGTGCCAGTAGTACCCGGACAAGAGGAGGCTACACCTTC. This codes for CASSTRTRGGYTF.

V gene TRBV7-9 combines with J gene TRBJ1-1, with TRBD1 matching over 7 bases. The V and J ends lost 4 bases and 3 bases, in that order; junction bases with no gene match: 5. Germline V gene data show CDR1 as SEHNR and CDR2 as FQNEAQ (reference sequence). The CDR3 loop spans 14 amino acids. The chain's CDR3 is CASSYRDRYTEAFF. CDR3 DNA sequence: TGTGCCAGCAGCTACCGGGACAGATACACTGAAGCTTTCTTT.

At least ten counts were recorded for this clonotype. The chain employs TRBV7-9 and TRBJ1-2; D gene uncertain. With 5 bases removed from V and 4 bases from J, the gap between germline ends came to 11 bases. CDR1 is SEHNR and CDR2 is FQNEAQ in the germline V gene (reference sequence). There are 13 residues in the CDR3. The CDR3 nucleotides are TGTGCCAGCAGCCTCGACGGAAGCTATGGCTACACCTTC. This encodes CASSLDGSYGYTF.

The chain's CDR3 is CASSLAHSGGAQQRETQYF. The DNA for the CDR3 is TGCGCCAGCAGCTTGGCCCATTCAGGGGGCGCCCAGCAGAGAGAGACCCAGTACTTC. The rearrangement links TRBV5-1 to TRBJ2-5; TRBD1 aligns across 8 bases. The CDR3 is 19 residues long. Per the germline V gene, CDR1 is SGHRS and CDR2 is YFSETQ. The J segment lost 4 bases and the V segment lost 0 bases, leaving 17 bases of the junction unmatched. Supplemented by reference TRBV5-1 and TRBJ2-5, the full variable domain reads KAGVTQTPRYLIKTRGQQVTLSCSPISGHRSVSWYQQTPGQGLQFLFEYFSETQRNKGNFPGRFSGRQFSNSRSEMNVSTLELGDSALYLCASSLAHSGGAQQRETQYFGPGTRLLVL.

This clonotype was picked up many times. The chain uses TRBV7-8 and TRBJ2-1; 12 nucleotides agree with TRBD1. The J segment lost 1 base and the V segment lost 5 bases, leaving 12 bases of the junction unmatched. CDR1 is SGHVS, CDR2 FQNEAQ, per germline. This CDR3 has 19 amino acids. The CDR3 coding sequence is TGTGCCAGCAGCGCACGTCCCGGGACAGGGGGCTTGTCCTACAATGAGCAGTTCTTC. As protein: CASSARPGTGGLSYNEQFF.

This clonotype was seen only a few times. The CDR3 sequence: CASTDLGDYNEKLFF. In DNA form, the CDR3 reads TGTGCCAGCACTGACCTGGGGGATTATAATGAAAAACTGTTTTTT. The V call is TRBV28, the J call TRBJ1-4; tentatively, D is TRBD1 (5 bases). Germline V gene sequence: CDR1 MDHEN, CDR2 SYDVKM. The CDR3 length is 15 residues. Trimming stripped 7 bases from V and 4 bases from J, with 16 bases between.

This clonotype occurred a few times. V and J are TRBV2 and TRBJ1-2; D is possibly TRBD1 (6 bases). This CDR3 contains 14 residues. V was trimmed by 6 bases and J by 0 bases, leaving 11 bases between them. Germline lookup yields CDR1 SNHLY and CDR2 FYNNEI. The CDR3 DNA is TGTGCCAGCAGCGAACAGGGTTCTAACTATGGCTACACCTTC. It specifies CASSEQGSNYGYTF.

This clonotype has ten or more counts. The chain couples TRBV7-2 to TRBJ1-4; D uncertain. V was trimmed by 2 bases and J by 7 bases, leaving 8 bases between them. Germline V gene sequence: CDR1 SGHTA, CDR2 FQGNSA. The CDR3 runs to 13 residues. The CDR3 nucleotides are TGTGCCAGCAGCTTAAAGGTTACTGAAAAACTGTTTTTT. Protein product: CASSLKVTEKLFF.

There are a few counts of this clonotype. The chain combines TRBV6-2 or TRBV6-3 with TRBJ2-7; TRBD2 matches 13 bases. CDR1 and CDR2 from the germline V gene are MNHEY and SVGEGT. This CDR3 is built from 14 residues. V lost 6 bases to trimming and J lost 7 bases; unmatched junction nucleotides: 6. The CDR3 spells CASRLAGGPGEQYF. The CDR3 DNA sequence: TGTGCCAGCAGACTAGCGGGAGGGCCGGGGGAGCAGTACTTC.

J is TRBJ2-7 and V is TRBV15; possibly TRBD1 for D (6 bases). CDR3 length: 15 amino acids. In germline, CDR1 is LNHNV, CDR2 YYDKDF (reference sequence). The V and J ends lost 3 bases and 3 bases respectively, with 15 bases between them. Here the CDR3 reads CATSRSRGGVYEQYF. The DNA of the CDR3 is TGTGCCACCAGCAGGTCCCGTGGGGGCGTCTACGAGCAGTACTTC.

To note about this clonotype: This may stem from a read error, because a much larger clone lies one nucleotide away. V is TRBV28 and J is TRBJ1-1; weak D call: TRBD1 (5 bases). The CDR3 is 15 amino acids. Per the germline V gene, CDR1 is MDHEN and CDR2 is SYDVKM. V was pared by 10 bases and J by 1 base, with 19 bases between. The CDR3 sequence: CANVGHGAPNTEAFF. The DNA of the CDR3 is TGTGCCAATGTAGGACACGGGGCACCGAACACTGAAGCTTTCTTT.